This T cell receptor beta chain was captured in a study of CD8+ T cells in alopecia areata. cDNA serving as the sequencing template came from extracted, reverse transcribed RNA. Sequencing used immunoSEQ multiplex PCR; TCRdb keeps in-frame clones, though not all of them. The table lists 150,000 to 200,000 clones, around three fifths of them singletons, with over 10% in the top ten. Noted treatment: oral pan-JAK inhibitor, 5-10 mg twice daily. This CDR3 region has 11 residues. The V gene's germline CDR1 is SNHLY and CDR2 FYNNEI. The V gene lost 1 base and the J gene lost 11 bases, with 8 bases spanning the gap.

The chain couples TRBV2 to TRBJ1-1, with no clear D. Sample: CD8+ T cells sorted from blood, taken at week 24, from a patient treated with tofacitinib. This clonotype originated in a human donor with alopecia areata. Here the CDR3 DNA reads TGTGCCAGCAGTGAAGATAGACGGGCTTTCTTT. This encodes CASSEDRRAFF.